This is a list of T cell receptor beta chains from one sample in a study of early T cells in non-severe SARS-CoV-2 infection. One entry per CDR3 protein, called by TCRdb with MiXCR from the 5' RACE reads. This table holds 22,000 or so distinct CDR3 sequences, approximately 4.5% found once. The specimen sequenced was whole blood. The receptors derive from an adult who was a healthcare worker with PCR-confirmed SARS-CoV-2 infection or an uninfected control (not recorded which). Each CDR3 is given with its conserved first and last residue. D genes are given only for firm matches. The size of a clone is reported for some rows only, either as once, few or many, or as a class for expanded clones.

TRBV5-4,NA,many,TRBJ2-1,TGTGCCAGCAATAAGGAGGGGACACCCTACAATGAGCAGTTCTTC,CASNKEGTPYNEQFF
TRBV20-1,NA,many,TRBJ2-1,TGCAGTGCTAGAGATCCCCCAGGAATCTACAATGAGCAGTTCTTC,CSARDPPGIYNEQFF
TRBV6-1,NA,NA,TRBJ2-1,TGTGCCAGCACCCCGGGAGACTACAATGAGCAGTTCTTC,CASTPGDYNEQFF
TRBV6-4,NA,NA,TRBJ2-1,TGTGCCAGCAGTATGGGACCCGCGATGGTCGGGCAGTTCTTC,CASSMGPAMVGQFF
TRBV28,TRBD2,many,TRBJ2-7,TGTGCCAGCAGTTTACAGCTAGCGGGAGGATCCGCCCAGTACTTC,CASSLQLAGGSAQYF
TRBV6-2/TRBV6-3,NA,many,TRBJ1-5,TGTGCCAGCAATGGGGGGGAGAGCCCTAATCAGCCCCAGCATTTT,CASNGGESPNQPQHF
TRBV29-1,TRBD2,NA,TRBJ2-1,TGCAGCGTTGAGACTAGCGGGGTAGTTTCCTACAATGAGCAGTTCTTC,CSVETSGVVSYNEQFF
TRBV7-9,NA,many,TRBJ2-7,TGTGCCAGCAGCAAGCAGCAGGTGTCCGGAGCGAGCGGATACGAGCAGTACTTC,CASSKQQVSGASGYEQYF
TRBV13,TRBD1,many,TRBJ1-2,TGTGCCAGCAGCCCAGGAGGGGGCTACAACTATGGCTACACCTTC,CASSPGGGYNYGYTF
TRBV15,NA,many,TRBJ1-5,TGTGCCACCAGCGGGGAACAGGGCGGCAATCAGCCCCAGCATTTT,CATSGEQGGNQPQHF
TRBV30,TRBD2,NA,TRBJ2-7,TGTGCCTGGACCCCCAGGGAGGGCGGCAGAGGGTACGAGCAGTACTTC,CAWTPREGGRGYEQYF
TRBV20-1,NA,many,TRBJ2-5,TGCAGTGCTAGAGAGGTCGGGTATGAGACCCAGTACTTC,CSAREVGYETQYF
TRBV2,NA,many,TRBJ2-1,TGTGCCAGCAGACAGGTGAGCTCCTACAATGAGCAGTTCTTC,CASRQVSSYNEQFF
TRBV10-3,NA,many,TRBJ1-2,TGTGCCATCAGTGAGCCAGGGACTAACTATGGCTACACCTTC,CAISEPGTNYGYTF
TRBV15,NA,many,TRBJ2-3,TGTGCCACCAGCAGAGGCCTAGCGTACAGCACAGATACGCAGTATTTT,CATSRGLAYSTDTQYF
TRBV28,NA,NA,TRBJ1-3,TGTGCCAGCCACGGGGCAGGGGGAAACACCATATATTTT,CASHGAGGNTIYF
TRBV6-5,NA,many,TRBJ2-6,TGTGCCAGCAGTTACAGAGGGGTTGGGGCCAACGTCCTGACTTTC,CASSYRGVGANVLTF